Following are 9 T cell receptor beta chains from one sample sequenced in a study of T cell clonality in common variable immunodeficiency (dated by TCRdb to the mid-2010s). The library came from the immunoSEQ multiplex PCR assay. The immuneACCESS repertoire file appears here via TCRdb, limited to in-frame rearrangements. These files lack a portion of the clones; in checked studies, under half of the deficit traces to unresolved V genes, and the cause of the others is not known. This sample includes some 19,000 clones, and none of them was observed just once. Approximately 24% of the sample belongs to the ten largest clones. Their antigens are not known. Beyond this particular receptor, the publication reports: Fewer deletions and N-nucleotide insertions were reportedly observed in CVID TCRbeta sequences, and highly modified clones with 13 or more V deletions were reportedly absent from CVID TCRbeta sequences.

Source material: peripheral blood mononuclear cells. The receptors were sampled from a human donor with common variable immunodeficiency.

A note on this clone: Read sequence stops 3 residues before the CDR3 end, and the germline J gene provides the missing end. V is TRBV19 and J is TRBJ1-6; 7 bases line up with TRBD1. The V and J ends lost 7 bases and 7 bases, in that order; junction bases with no gene match: 7. CDR3 length: 14 residues. Germline V gene lookup returns CDR1 LNHDA and CDR2 SQIVND (reference sequence). This CDR3 is CASTTDRVNSPLHF. The CDR3 DNA, read in part, is TGTGCCAGTACCACTGACAGGGTGAATTCACCC.

This clone occurred a few times. With the read ending 3 residues before the CDR3 end, the germline J gene is used to fill in that end. V is TRBV6-2 or TRBV6-3 and J is TRBJ2-7; D possibly corresponds to TRBD2 (6 bases). The CDR3 spans 13 residues. From germline, CDR1 is MNHEY and CDR2 SVGEGT. Trimming removed 7 bases at V and 6 bases at J, with 16 bases between. CDR3 in amino acids: CASKFRRVGEQYF. The covered CDR3 bases are TGTGCCAGCAAGTTCAGGAGGGTTGGCGAG.

This clone was counted only a few times. The read ends 3 residues before the CDR3 terminus; that terminus is restored from the germline J gene. The gene calls are TRBV19 and TRBJ1-5, with 9 bases aligning to TRBD1. This CDR3 spans 14 amino acids. From germline, CDR1 is LNHDA and CDR2 SQIVND (reference sequence). J was trimmed by 6 bases and V by 6 bases; bases with no gene match: 6. Partial CDR3 DNA: TGTGCCAGTAGCTCAACAGGGGGCCTTCAGCCC. It translates to CASSSTGGLQP. The complete CDR3 sequence is CASSSTGGLQPQHF.

The table lists this clone with a few counts. The CDR3 end lies 3 residues beyond the end of the read and is filled in from the germline J gene. The chain combines TRBV19 with TRBJ2-7, with 12 positions matching TRBD1. CDR1 LNHDA and CDR2 SQIVND come from the germline V gene (reference sequence). The CDR3 loop spans 13 amino acids. The V and J ends lost 9 bases and 5 bases, in that order; junction bases with no gene match: 5. CDR3 loop: CASSGTGGHEQYF. The part of the CDR3 DNA that was read is TGTGCCAGCTCGGGGACAGGGGGCCACGAG.

Concerning this clone itself: The read ends 3 residues early relative to the CDR3; the germline J gene fills the gap. This rearrangement joins TRBV30 to TRBJ2-5, with 8 bases lining up with TRBD1. The CDR3 is 15 amino acids. J was trimmed by 5 bases and V by 0 bases; bases with no gene match: 8. CDR1 is GTSNPN, CDR2 SVGIG, per germline (reference sequence). This chain's CDR3 is CAWSVGQGGAETQYF. Incomplete CDR3 DNA: TGTGCCTGGAGTGTAGGACAGGGAGGTGCGGAGACC.

This clone was counted only a few times. Read data end 3 residues before the CDR3 end; the end is taken from the germline J gene. The chain couples TRBV5-1 to TRBJ2-7, with D maybe TRBD2 (6 bases). The CDR3 contains 16 residues. Germline V gene lookup returns CDR1 SGHRS and CDR2 YFSETQ. Trimming removed 3 bases at V and 3 bases at J, with 19 bases between. The CDR3 DNA, read in part, is TGCGCCAGCAGCTCGACAATTAGCGGCTCCTACTACGAG. The encoded protein is CASSSTISGSYYE. The complete CDR3 protein is CASSSTISGSYYEQYF.

This clone appeared a few times. The read terminates 3 residues before the CDR3 end, so the remaining end is supplied by the germline J gene. This chain links TRBV19 with TRBJ2-1; 7 nucleotides agree with TRBD1. CDR3 length equals 15 residues. J lost 8 bases, V lost 5 bases, and 12 bases had no gene match. The germline V gene has CDR1 LNHDA and CDR2 SQIVND (reference sequence). The sequenced CDR3 bases are TGTGCCAGTAGTGCAACCGGGACAGCTTTGTATGAG. This encodes CASSATGTALYE. The CDR3, in full, reads CASSATGTALYEQFF.

Worth noting for this clone: The sequence runs out 3 residues before the end of the CDR3; the remainder is reconstructed from the germline J gene. The V call is TRBV30, the J call TRBJ1-4, with 10 positions matching TRBD1. CDR1 is GTSNPN, CDR2 SVGIG, per germline (reference sequence). J lost 6 bases, V lost 2 bases, and 3 bases had no gene match. This CDR3 contains 14 residues. The covered CDR3 bases are TGTGCCTGGAGTCCCGGGACAGGGGATGAAAAA. Translation: CAWSPGTGDEK. The whole CDR3 sequence is CAWSPGTGDEKLFF.

This clone was counted a few times. The read halts 3 residues ahead of the CDR3 end, with the missing end drawn from the germline J gene. The V call is TRBV7-3, the J call TRBJ2-5, with unresolved D. Trimming shortened V by 3 bases and J by 5 bases, and 10 bases separated the two germline ends. The CDR3 has 13 residues. Germline V CDR1 and CDR2: SGHTA, FQGTGA. The CDR3 region is CASSLYVGETQYF. CDR3 bases read: TGTGCCAGCAGCTTGTATGTCGGGGAGACC.